Listed here are 25 T cell receptor beta chains from one sample, sequenced in a study of blood T cells in healthy people across ages. Together with a sample-barcoded 5' primer, a J-beta primer mix was included in a second PCR lasting about 7 to 11 cycles. TCRdb redid the calling of the 5' RACE reads with MiXCR, one entry per CDR3 protein. The data contain 1.5 million to 2 million distinct CDR3 sequences, roughly 32% of them singletons. Sample: blood. Every receptor here comes from a woman under 40 in good health.

The V and J genes are TRBV14 and TRBJ2-1; a possible D gene is TRBD2 (5 bases). V was cut by 7 bases and J by 6 bases, with 16 bases left in between. This CDR3 spans 14 amino acids. CDR1 and CDR2 from the germline V gene are SGHDN and FVKESK. The CDR3 nucleotides are TGTGCCAGCAACCAGCACCGGGATACCAATGAGCAGTTCTTC. Translation: CASNQHRDTNEQFF.

The chain is built from TRBV7-3 and TRBJ2-1, with 10 bases matching TRBD2. The CDR3 loop spans 17 amino acids. V lost 5 bases to trimming and J lost 7 bases; unmatched junction nucleotides: 14. CDR1 and CDR2 (germline): SGHTA, FQGTGA. DNA of the CDR3: TGTGCCAGCAGCCTTAAAGCGGGGGGGCCGGTATTGAATGAGCAGTTCTTC. Protein: CASSLKAGGPVLNEQFF.

This clonotype was detected a few times. The CDR3 bases are TGTGCCATCAGGGGGACAGGGGCGGGGGACCTAGAGCAGTACTTC. Translated, it gives CAIRGTGAGDLEQYF. The J gene is TRBJ2-7, the V gene TRBV10-3; 10 positions agree with TRBD1. Germline V gene lookup returns CDR1 ENHRY and CDR2 SYGVKD. The CDR3 has 15 amino acids. J lost 7 bases, V lost 6 bases, and 12 bases had no gene match.

The chain recombines TRBV10-3 with TRBJ2-1, with D perhaps being TRBD1 or TRBD2 (5 bases each). Trimming took off 5 bases at V and 6 bases at J, with 17 bases between the two ends. The germline CDR1 and CDR2 sequences are ENHRY and SYGVKD. This CDR3 has 15 amino acids. Here the CDR3 reads CAISSRDPALNEQFF. DNA for the CDR3: TGTGCCATCAGTTCCCGGGACCCAGCCCTCAATGAGCAGTTCTTC.

A note on this clonotype: Relative to the germline gene, one junction end is altered; a read error may explain this. CDR3 loop: CASSPLSTDAQYF. The CDR3 DNA is TGTGCCAGTAGTCCTCTTAGCACAGATGCGCAGTATTTT. V usage is TRBV19 and J usage is TRBJ2-3, with D unclear. This CDR3 is built from 13 residues. CDR1 and CDR2 (germline): LNHDA, SQIVND (reference sequence).

Regarding this clonotype: The junction does not match germline at one end; this may be a read error. The chain uses TRBV6-1 and TRBJ2-7; 7 nucleotides align to TRBD2. The DNA end is a closer match to TRBJ2-5, so the J assignment may be wrong. Germline-derived CDR1 and CDR2 are MNHNS and SASEGT. CDR3 size: 15 residues. The chain's CDR3 is CTSSESFGGRETQYF. Here the CDR3 DNA reads TGTACCAGCAGTGAAAGTTTTGGCGGGAGAGAGACCCAGTACTTC.

The chain combines TRBV13 with TRBJ2-7, with 13 bases aligning to TRBD2. This CDR3 contains 15 residues. CDR1 and CDR2 (germline): PRHDT, FYEKMQ (reference sequence). Trimming at V came to 5 bases and at J to 6 bases, leaving 7 bases not matched to a gene. For the CDR3, the DNA is TGTGCCAGCAGCACCAGACTAGCGGGAGGATTCGAGCAGTACTTC. The encoded protein is CASSTRLAGGFEQYF.

Only a few counts were recorded for this clonotype. DNA for the CDR3: TGTGCCACCAGTGATCCCTTTCGTCGGGACAGGACTCGAAACACCATATATTTT. This sequence encodes CATSDPFRRDRTRNTIYF. The chain is built from TRBV24-1 and TRBJ1-3; 8 bases are a match to TRBD1. The CDR3 contains 18 residues. The germline V gene encodes CDR1 KGHDR and CDR2 SFDVKD. Losses at the gene ends were 3 bases for V and 5 bases for J; bases not matched to a gene: 14.

A remark on this clonotype: At one of its ends the junction is not consistent with the germline gene, which may arise from a read error. The chain joins TRBV4-1 to TRBJ1-4; 7 bases match TRBD1. The germline CDR1 and CDR2 sequences are MGHRA and YSYEKL. The CDR3 has 15 residues. CDR3 sequence: CASSQEQGYNEELFF. The CDR3 DNA follows: TGCGCCAGCAGCCAAGAACAGGGGTATAATGAAGAACTGTTTTTT.

The rearrangement uses TRBV7-2 and TRBJ2-7; no firm D call. Trimming took 1 base from V and 0 from J, leaving 16 bases between them. The CDR3 covers 17 residues. The V gene's germline CDR1 is SGHTA and CDR2 FQGNSA. As DNA, the CDR3 is TGTGCCAGCAGCTTAGGTCGTAGTGTCGGCACCTCCTACGAGCAGTACTTC. Its translation is CASSLGRSVGTSYEQYF.

V is TRBV12-3 or TRBV12-4 and J is TRBJ2-1; D remains unclear. V lost 3 bases, J lost 8 bases, and 8 bases lay in between. The CDR3 is made up of 12 amino acids. CDR3 coding DNA: TGTGCCAGCAGTTTCCTAGGGCATGAGCAGTTCTTC. The encoded protein is CASSFLGHEQFF.

The DNA for the CDR3 is TGTGCCAGCGGACAGACTGGGGATGGCTACACCTTC. Translation: CASGQTGDGYTF. This chain links TRBV12-3 or TRBV12-4 with TRBJ1-2; TRBD1 is a possible D gene (6 bases). The CDR3 covers 12 residues. V lost 8 bases, J lost 6 bases, and 13 bases lay in between.

The genes are TRBV6-5 and TRBJ1-5, with 7 bases that match TRBD1. The CDR3 contains 18 residues. Germline-derived CDR1 and CDR2 are MNHEY and SVGAGI. With V trimmed by 2 bases and J by 4 bases, 14 bases remained unmatched. CDR3 DNA: TGTGCCAGCAGTTACCCCCTGATACGACAGGGTAAGAATCAGCCCCAGCATTTT. This translates into CASSYPLIRQGKNQPQHF.

The chain's CDR3 is CASSPSTGGIYEQYF. CDR3 coding DNA: TGTGCCAGCAGCCCCTCGACAGGGGGTATCTACGAGCAGTACTTC. The chain uses TRBV3-1 and TRBJ2-7; 9 bases are shared with TRBD1. The germline V gene has CDR1 LGHDT and CDR2 YNNKEL (reference sequence). This CDR3 contains 15 residues. V dropped 4 bases and J dropped 3; count of bases not matched to a gene: 7.

With regard to this clonotype: The junction departs from the called germline gene at one end, perhaps through a read error. The V call is TRBV4-1, the J call TRBJ2-3; either TRBD1 or TRBD2 may fit D (5 bases each). There are 15 residues in the CDR3. Germline assignment: CDR1 MGHRA and CDR2 YSYEKL. In DNA form, the CDR3 reads TGCGCCAGCAGGCAAGGGACGGCTAGCACAGATACGCAGTATTTT. This codes for CASRQGTASTDTQYF.

This clonotype was counted a few times. The gene calls are TRBV27 and TRBJ2-7, with 7 bases that match TRBD1. The CDR3 totals 12 residues. V trimming: 5 bases; J trimming: 5 bases; junction bases outside the gene matches: 3. CDR1 is MNHEY, CDR2 SMNVEV, per germline (reference sequence). The CDR3 coding sequence is TGTGCCAGCAGTACGGGACAGCACGAGCAGTACTTC. Protein: CASSTGQHEQYF.

This clonotype was detected a few times. J is TRBJ2-3 and V is TRBV5-1, with 9 nucleotides matching TRBD2. The germline CDR1 and CDR2 sequences are SGHRS and YFSETQ. There are 19 residues in the CDR3. V gave up 1 base and J gave up 0 bases; unmatched junction bases: 12. CDR3 DNA: TGCGCCAGCAGCTTGAGCGGGGGGCCACTACTAACAAGCACAGATACGCAGTATTTT. It translates to CASSLSGGPLLTSTDTQYF.

This clonotype turned up a few times. The J gene is TRBJ2-1, the V gene TRBV29-1; TRBD2 is a possible D gene (6 bases). This CDR3 contains 13 residues. The germline CDR1 and CDR2 sequences are SQVTM and ANQGSEA. The V and J ends lost 3 bases and 8 bases respectively, with 14 bases between them. CDR3 nucleotide sequence: TGCAGCGTTGACCGGGAGATTTCGTATGAGCAGTTCTTC. It codes for CSVDREISYEQFF.

The V gene is TRBV15, the J gene TRBJ2-1; D call uncertain. Per the germline V gene, CDR1 is LNHNV and CDR2 is YYDKDF (reference sequence). The CDR3 runs 16 residues. DNA for the CDR3: TGTGGCTTCAAGGTGACCCGGAATTGTGGGTACAATGAGCAGTTCTTC. This gives the protein CGFKVTRNCGYNEQFF.

The CDR3 DNA is TGTGCCAGCAGCGTAGAGGCCGAAGCTACCCAGTACTTC. This codes for CASSVEAEATQYF. J is TRBJ2-5 and V is TRBV9; D not certain. The CDR3 is 13 residues long. Germline CDR1 is SGDLS and CDR2 is YYNGEE. V lost 0 bases, J lost 8 bases, and 11 bases lay in between.

V usage is TRBV20-1 and J usage is TRBJ2-7, with TRBD2 matching 7 bases. The ends lost 1 base at V and 3 bases at J; junction bases unmatched: 3. From germline, CDR1 is DFQATT and CDR2 SNEGSKA (reference sequence). The length of the CDR3 is 13 residues. DNA for the CDR3: TGCAGTGCTAGAGGGGAGGGACTCTACGAGCAGTACTTC. Protein: CSARGEGLYEQYF.

There are a few counts of this clonotype. V is TRBV13 and J is TRBJ2-3; a weak D match, TRBD2 (6 bases). Germline CDR1 and CDR2: PRHDT and FYEKMQ (reference sequence). V lost 6 bases and J lost 4, with 14 bases in between. The CDR3 is made up of 14 amino acids. Here the CDR3 DNA reads TGTGCCAGCAGGGACGGGAGTCGATCAGATACGCAGTATTTT. Translating it yields CASRDGSRSDTQYF.

This clonotype has at least ten counts. The chain is built from TRBV20-1 and TRBJ1-4, with D perhaps TRBD1 (5 bases). The germline gives CDR1 DFQATT, CDR2 SNEGSKA (reference sequence). Trimming removed 1 base from V and 8 bases from J, with 11 bases in between. The CDR3 sequence is 13 residues long. In DNA form, the CDR3 reads TGCAGTGCTAGAGTGGGACTAGAAGAAAAACTGTTTTTT. Its protein product is CSARVGLEEKLFF.

In this sample, this clonotype turned up a few times. The genes are TRBV4-1 and TRBJ2-5, with TRBD1 matching 8 bases. The V gene end was trimmed by 2 bases and the J gene end by 1 base; junction bases not matched to a gene: 3. The CDR3 consists of 15 residues. Germline V lookup: CDR1 MGHRA, CDR2 YSYEKL. The CDR3 loop is CASSQQGAIQETQYF. CDR3 coding DNA: TGCGCCAGCAGCCAACAGGGGGCGATCCAAGAGACCCAGTACTTC.

The V gene is TRBV12-3 or TRBV12-4, the J gene TRBJ2-3, with 8 bases aligning to TRBD2. V shed 4 bases and J 3 bases; nucleotides not matched to a gene: 6. This CDR3 is 15 amino acids long. CDR3 DNA sequence: TGTGCCAGCAGTTGGCGGGGGGAAGGGACAGATACGCAGTATTTT. It specifies CASSWRGEGTDTQYF.